This T cell receptor beta chain comes out of a study of human T cells and chemical hapten exposure. As for the study in general: Sensitization applied 2% DPC to about 2 cm by about 2 cm of upper inner arm skin. Study-wide points: Alopecia in all donors means immunity may differ from healthy individuals.

TCRdb independently ran MiXCR on the RACE reads; one entry per CDR3 protein. Of about 49,000 distinct CDR3 sequences listed, 8% to 9.5% were seen once; the top ten hold 3.5% to 5.5%. This clonotype has only a few counts. Its target is unknown. Time point reported: patch test 1, 2 weeks after DPC sensitization. Treatment in this sample: therapeutic diphenylcyclopropenone sensitization with weekly scalp DPC. This CDR3 is built from 15 residues. Trimming at V came to 6 bases and at J to 5 bases, leaving 13 bases not matched to a gene. The V gene's germline CDR1 is SQVTM and CDR2 ANQGSEA. The gene calls are TRBV29-1 and TRBJ1-1, with 9 nucleotides matching TRBD1. The specimen was whole blood, collected in connection with sensitization to the hapten diphenylcyclopropenone (DPC). This receptor was taken from a woman aged 45-60 years with alopecia areata. Some clones in this sample may be carry-over from other donors' samples. Written as DNA, the CDR3 is TGCAGCGTCCGAAAGATCGACAGGGGGAATACTGAAGCTTTCTTT. This codes for CSVRKIDRGNTEAFF.